Listed below are T cell receptor beta chains from one sample, sequenced in a study of T cells in Graves' hyperthyroidism and ophthalmopathy. In TCRdb, the multiplex PCR reads were re-called with MiXCR into one record per CDR3 protein. The sample lists hundreds of thousands of distinct CDR3 sequences, approximately 42% occurring once. Sequencing was done on a sample of peripheral blood or thyroid tissue (not recorded which). Source of these receptors: an adult man with Graves' disease, either hyperthyroidism or ophthalmopathy (not recorded which). The CDR3 runs from the conserved cysteine through the conserved F or W. A D gene is named only where the DNA matches it firmly. Clone size is shown for a subset of rows, as once, few, many or a class of expanded clone.

TRBJ1-2 | TRBV10-3 | NA | NA | CASSQPPEPGYTF | TGTGCCAGCAGCCAGCCCCCGGAACCGGGCTACACCTTC
TRBJ2-3 | TRBV29-1 | NA | NA | CSVRDISTDTQYF | TGCAGCGTCCGGGACATCAGCACAGATACGCAGTATTTT
TRBJ2-5 | TRBV7-9 | many | TRBD2 | CASSLLAGGETQYF | TGCGCCAGCAGCTTACTAGCGGGAGGGGAGACCCAGTACTTC
TRBJ1-1 | TRBV12-3/TRBV12-4 | NA | TRBD1 | CASSLAGTATEAFF | TGTGCCAGCAGTTTAGCAGGGACAGCCACTGAAGCTTTCTTT
TRBJ1-2 | TRBV2 | NA | NA | CASTGLDNYGYTF | TGTGCCAGCACAGGCCTAGATAACTATGGCTACACCTTC
TRBJ1-2 | TRBV5-1 | many | NA | CASREVGYGYTF | TGCGCCAGCAGGGAGGTCGGTTATGGCTACACCTTC
TRBJ2-2 | TRBV5-1 | NA | NA | CASSLGRASTGELFF | TGCGCCAGCAGCTTGGGCAGGGCGAGCACCGGGGAGCTGTTTTTT
TRBJ2-2 | TRBV24-1 | few | NA | CATSALGNSGELFF | TGTGCCACCAGTGCCTTAGGGAATTCCGGGGAGCTGTTTTTT
TRBJ1-5 | TRBV7-2 | many | NA | CASSSTSRSNQPQHF | TGTGCCAGCAGCTCTACGAGTAGGAGCAATCAGCCCCAGCATTTT
TRBJ1-4 | TRBV7-9 | few | NA | CASSRGARGGTNEKLFF | TGTGCCAGCAGCCGTGGGGCCAGGGGTGGAACTAATGAAAAACTGTTTTTT
TRBJ1-1 | TRBV20-1 | NA | TRBD1 | CSARDRTGYTEAFF | TGCAGTGCTAGAGACAGGACAGGGTATACTGAAGCTTTCTTT
TRBJ1-1 | TRBV6-5 | NA | NA | CASSYSIPGPEAFF | TGTGCCAGCAGTTATTCCATCCCGGGACCTGAAGCTTTCTTT
TRBJ1-6 | TRBV5-1 | NA | NA | CASSLRTLDNSPLHF | TGCGCCAGCAGCTTAAGGACCCTCGATAATTCACCCCTCCACTTT
TRBJ1-2 | TRBV19 | NA | TRBD1 | CASSRETGTYGYTF | TGTGCCAGTAGCCGCGAGACAGGGACCTATGGCTACACCTTC
TRBJ1-2 | TRBV19 | NA | NA | CASSRPGQENYGYTF | TGTGCCAGTAGTCGCCCGGGACAAGAAAACTATGGCTACACCTTC
TRBJ2-6 | TRBV29-1 | NA | NA | CSVEPGGGTEAF | TGCAGCGTTGAGCCAGGGGGAGGGACTGAAGCTTTC
TRBJ2-7 | TRBV2 | NA | NA | CASSQEPLGSGRFHEQYF | TGTGCCAGCAGCCAAGAGCCGTTAGGGTCAGGGAGGTTCCACGAGCAGTACTTC
TRBJ1-1 | TRBV12-3/TRBV12-4 | few | NA | CASTLYQGTEAFF | TGTGCCAGCACCTTATATCAGGGCACTGAAGCTTTCTTT
TRBJ1-5 | TRBV10-3 | many | NA | CAISESSGGSNQPQHF | TGTGCCATCAGTGAGTCGTCCGGAGGTAGCAATCAGCCCCAGCATTTT
TRBJ2-7 | TRBV15 | NA | TRBD2 | CATSRTAGVYEQYF | TGTGCCACCAGCCGGACAGCGGGGGTATACGAGCAGTACTTC
TRBJ1-2 | TRBV20-1 | few | NA | CSASNRVGGYTF | TGCAGTGCCAGTAACAGGGTCGGTGGCTACACCTTC
TRBJ1-1 | TRBV20-1 | NA | TRBD1 | CSAWDSGTLNTEAFF | TGCAGTGCTTGGGACAGCGGGACGCTGAACACTGAAGCTTTCTTT
TRBJ1-1 | TRBV11-1 | NA | NA | CASGTGSLTEAFF | TGTGCCAGCGGAACAGGGTCTCTAACTGAAGCTTTCTTT
TRBJ1-2 | TRBV29-1 | many | NA | CSVEDGYTF | TGCAGCGTTGAGGATGGCTACACCTTC
TRBJ2-5 | TRBV27 | few | NA | CASSLSMWETQYF | TGTGCCAGCAGTTTATCGATGTGGGAGACCCAGTACTTC
TRBJ1-2 | TRBV19 | many | NA | CASSIPKPVPDGYTF | TGTGCCAGTAGTATCCCAAAACCTGTTCCCGATGGCTACACCTTC
TRBJ1-1 | TRBV6-5 | NA | TRBD1 | CASSLGTVGTEAFF | TGTGCCAGCAGTTTGGGGACAGTGGGGACTGAAGCTTTCTTT
TRBJ2-7 | TRBV2 | few | NA | CASSADRLPYEQYF | TGTGCCAGCAGCGCTGACAGGCTCCCCTACGAGCAGTACTTC
TRBJ1-3 | TRBV20-1 | few | NA | CSAREDNSGNTIYF | TGCAGTGCTAGAGAGGACAACTCTGGAAACACCATATATTTT
TRBJ1-5 | TRBV7-8 | many | NA | CASSSEEGDQPQHF | TGTGCCAGCAGCTCCGAGGAGGGGGATCAGCCCCAGCATTTT
TRBJ1-4 | TRBV29-1 | NA | TRBD1 | CSVARDRGSSTNEKLFF | TGCAGCGTTGCCCGGGACAGGGGGTCCTCGACGAATGAAAAACTGTTTTTT
TRBJ1-2 | TRBV6-5 | NA | NA | CASSERAGGYGYTF | TGTGCCAGCAGTGAACGGGCGGGGGGCTATGGCTACACCTTC
TRBJ2-2 | TRBV7-2 | few | TRBD2 | CASSVRLAGVGGELFF | TGTGCCAGCAGCGTTCGACTAGCGGGAGTTGGCGGGGAGCTGTTTTTT
TRBJ1-2 | TRBV2 | many | TRBD1 | CANTPDRGGGYTF | TGTGCCAACACCCCGGACAGGGGAGGTGGCTACACCTTC
TRBJ1-1 | TRBV9 | NA | TRBD1 | CASSVAEQGAYTEAFF | TGTGCCAGCAGCGTTGCCGAACAGGGGGCGTACACTGAAGCTTTCTTT
TRBJ1-1 | TRBV29-1 | NA | NA | CSVWTHIGPFF | TGCAGCGTTTGGACACACATTGGTCCTTTCTTT
TRBJ1-4 | TRBV10-3 | NA | NA | CATCRRGKTVF | TGTGCCACCTGCAGACGAGGAAAAACTGTTTTT
TRBJ1-4 | TRBV29-1 | few | TRBD1 | CSVATGGAVRLNEKLFF | TGCAGCGTCGCAACAGGGGGCGCGGTTCGGTTGAATGAAAAACTGTTTTTT
TRBJ2-2 | TRBV29-1 | NA | NA | CSALAGGGGELFF | TGCAGCGCCTTGGCAGGGGGAGGTGGGGAGCTGTTTTTT
TRBJ1-1 | TRBV19 | few | NA | CASSIPDSLNTEAFF | TGTGCCAGTAGTATTCCCGACAGCCTGAACACTGAAGCTTTCTTT